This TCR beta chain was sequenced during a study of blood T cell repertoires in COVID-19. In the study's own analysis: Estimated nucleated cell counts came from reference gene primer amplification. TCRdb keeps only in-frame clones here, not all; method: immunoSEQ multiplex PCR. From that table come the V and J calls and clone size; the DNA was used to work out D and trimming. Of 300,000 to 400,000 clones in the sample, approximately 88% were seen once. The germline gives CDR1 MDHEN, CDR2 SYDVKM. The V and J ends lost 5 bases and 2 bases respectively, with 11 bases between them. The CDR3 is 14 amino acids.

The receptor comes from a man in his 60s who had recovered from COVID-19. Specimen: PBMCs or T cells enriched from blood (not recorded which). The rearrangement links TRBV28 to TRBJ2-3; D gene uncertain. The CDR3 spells CASSLHSFTDTQYF. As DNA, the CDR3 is TGTGCCAGCAGTCTCCACTCATTCACAGATACGCAGTATTTT.